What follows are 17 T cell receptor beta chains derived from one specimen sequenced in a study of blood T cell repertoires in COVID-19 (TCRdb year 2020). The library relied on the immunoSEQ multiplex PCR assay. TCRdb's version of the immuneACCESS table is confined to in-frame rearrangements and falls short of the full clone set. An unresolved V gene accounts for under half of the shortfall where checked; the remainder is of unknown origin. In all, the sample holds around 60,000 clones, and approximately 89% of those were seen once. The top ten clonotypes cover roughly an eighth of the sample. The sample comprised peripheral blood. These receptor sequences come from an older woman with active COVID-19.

CDR3 in amino acids: CASSEVGASGGYTF. DNA for the CDR3: TGTGCCAGCAGTGAAGTTGGGGCCTCCGGGGGCTACACCTTC. V gene TRBV6-1 combines with J gene TRBJ1-2; tentative D call: TRBD1 (5 bases). Trimming pared 1 base from V and 8 bases from J, leaving 14 bases between. CDR3 size: 14 residues. CDR1 and CDR2 (germline): MNHNS, SASEGT.

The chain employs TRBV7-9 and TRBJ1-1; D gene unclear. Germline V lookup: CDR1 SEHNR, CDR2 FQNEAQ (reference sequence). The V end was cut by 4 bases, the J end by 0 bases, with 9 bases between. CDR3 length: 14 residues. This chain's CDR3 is CASSSGEMNTEAFF. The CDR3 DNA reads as TGTGCCAGCAGCTCCGGTGAAATGAACACTGAAGCTTTCTTT.

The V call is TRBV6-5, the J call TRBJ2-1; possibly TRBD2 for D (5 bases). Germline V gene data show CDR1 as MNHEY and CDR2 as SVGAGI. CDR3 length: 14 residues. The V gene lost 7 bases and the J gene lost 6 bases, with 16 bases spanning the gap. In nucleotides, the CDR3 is TGTGCCAGCACCCTAGCCCGAGGGAGCAATGAGCAGTTCTTC. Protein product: CASTLARGSNEQFF.

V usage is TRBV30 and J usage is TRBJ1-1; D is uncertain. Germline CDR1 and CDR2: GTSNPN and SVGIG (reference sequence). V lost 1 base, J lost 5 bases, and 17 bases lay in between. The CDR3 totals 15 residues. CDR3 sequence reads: CAWSELQAPGTEAFF. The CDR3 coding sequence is TGTGCCTGGAGTGAATTGCAGGCCCCGGGGACTGAAGCTTTCTTT.

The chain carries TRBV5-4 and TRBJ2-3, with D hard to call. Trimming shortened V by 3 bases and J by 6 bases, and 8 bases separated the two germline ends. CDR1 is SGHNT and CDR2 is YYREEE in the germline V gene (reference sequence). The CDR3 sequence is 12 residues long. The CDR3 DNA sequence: TGTGCCAGCAGCTCCTCCTTGGATACGCAGTATTTT. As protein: CASSSSLDTQYF.

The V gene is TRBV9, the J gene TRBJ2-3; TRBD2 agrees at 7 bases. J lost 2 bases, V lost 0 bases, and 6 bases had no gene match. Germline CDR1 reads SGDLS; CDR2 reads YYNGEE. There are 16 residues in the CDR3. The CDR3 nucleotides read TGTGCCAGCAGCGTAGAGCGGGGAAGCACCACAGATACGCAGTATTTT. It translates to CASSVERGSTTDTQYF.

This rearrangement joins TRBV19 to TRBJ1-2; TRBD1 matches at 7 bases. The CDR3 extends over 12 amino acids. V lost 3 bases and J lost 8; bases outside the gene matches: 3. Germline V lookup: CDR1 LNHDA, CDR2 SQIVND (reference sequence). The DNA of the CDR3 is TGTGCCAGTAGTATCCGGACAGGCGGCTACACCTTC. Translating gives CASSIRTGGYTF.

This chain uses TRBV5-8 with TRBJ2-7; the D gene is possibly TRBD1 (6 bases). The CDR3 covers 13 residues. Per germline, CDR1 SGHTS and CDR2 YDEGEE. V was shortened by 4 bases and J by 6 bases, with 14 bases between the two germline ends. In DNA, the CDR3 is TGTGCCAGCAGCGTTGGGGGCCTAGTCGAGCAGTACTTC. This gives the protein CASSVGGLVEQYF. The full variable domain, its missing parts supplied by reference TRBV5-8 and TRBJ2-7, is EAGVTQSPTHLIKTRGQQATLRCSPISGHTSVYWYQQALGLGLQFLLWYDEGEERNRGNFPPRFSGRQFPNYSSELNVNALELEDSALYLCASSVGGLVEQYFGPGTRLTVT.

CDR3 nucleotides: TGCAGCACCCGACAGGGGATAAAGGGCAATGAGCAGTTCTTC. It translates to CSTRQGIKGNEQFF. The chain employs TRBV29-1 and TRBJ2-1; 8 nucleotides agree with TRBD1. This CDR3 has 14 residues. The V segment lost 8 bases and the J segment 6 bases; nucleotides outside the gene matches: 12. The V gene's germline CDR1 is SQVTM and CDR2 ANQGSEA.

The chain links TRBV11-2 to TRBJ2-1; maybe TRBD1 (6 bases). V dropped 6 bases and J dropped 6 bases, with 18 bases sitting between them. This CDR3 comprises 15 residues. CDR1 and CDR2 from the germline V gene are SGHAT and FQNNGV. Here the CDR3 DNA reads TGTGCCAGCAGAACCGACAGGCCGAGGAGCAATGAGCAGTTCTTC. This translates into CASRTDRPRSNEQFF.

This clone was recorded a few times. The CDR3 coding sequence is TGTGCCAGCATCAGGGGAGGGAGTAATGAAAAACTGTTTTTT. Protein product: CASIRGGSNEKLFF. This chain uses TRBV6-5 with TRBJ1-4, with D maybe TRBD1 (6 bases). This CDR3 spans 14 amino acids. Germline loops: CDR1 MNHEY, CDR2 SVGAGI. The V gene lost 7 bases and the J gene lost 4 bases, with 13 bases spanning the gap.

The CDR3 region is CASSGQGLYNEQFF. CDR3 bases: TGTGCCAGCAGCGGGCAGGGACTTTACAATGAGCAGTTCTTC. The chain combines TRBV7-2 with TRBJ2-1; tentative D call: TRBD2 (6 bases). Germline V lookup: CDR1 SGHTA, CDR2 FQGNSA. V lost 5 bases and J lost 4, with 12 bases in between. The CDR3 loop spans 14 amino acids.

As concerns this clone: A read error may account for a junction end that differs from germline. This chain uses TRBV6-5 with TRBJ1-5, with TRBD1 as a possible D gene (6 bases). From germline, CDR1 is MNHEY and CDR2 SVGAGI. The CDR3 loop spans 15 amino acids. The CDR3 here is CASSDSGVFNQPQHF. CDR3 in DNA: TGTGCCAGCAGTGACTCAGGGGTTTTTAATCAGCCCCAGCATTTT.

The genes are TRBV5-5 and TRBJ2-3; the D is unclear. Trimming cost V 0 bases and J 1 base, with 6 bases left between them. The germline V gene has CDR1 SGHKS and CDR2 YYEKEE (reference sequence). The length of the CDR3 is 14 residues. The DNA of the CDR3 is TGTGCCAGCAGCTTGGTCTCCCGCACAGATACGCAGTATTTT. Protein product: CASSLVSRTDTQYF. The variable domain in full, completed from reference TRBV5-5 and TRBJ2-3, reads DAGVTQSPTHLIKTRGQQVTLRCSPISGHKSVSWYQQVLGQGPQFIFQYYEKEERGRGNFPDRFSARQFPNYSSELNVNALLLGDSALYLCASSLVSRTDTQYFGPGTRLTVL.

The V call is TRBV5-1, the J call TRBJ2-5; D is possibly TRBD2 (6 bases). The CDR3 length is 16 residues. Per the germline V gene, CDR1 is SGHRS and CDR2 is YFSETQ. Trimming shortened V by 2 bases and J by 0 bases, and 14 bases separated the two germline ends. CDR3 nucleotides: TGCGCCAGCAGCTTTAACCCGGGACTCAACCAAGAGACCCAGTACTTC. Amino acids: CASSFNPGLNQETQYF. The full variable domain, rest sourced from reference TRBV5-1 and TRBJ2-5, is KAGVTQTPRYLIKTRGQQVTLSCSPISGHRSVSWYQQTPGQGLQFLFEYFSETQRNKGNFPGRFSGRQFSNSRSEMNVSTLELGDSALYLCASSFNPGLNQETQYFGPGTRLLVL.

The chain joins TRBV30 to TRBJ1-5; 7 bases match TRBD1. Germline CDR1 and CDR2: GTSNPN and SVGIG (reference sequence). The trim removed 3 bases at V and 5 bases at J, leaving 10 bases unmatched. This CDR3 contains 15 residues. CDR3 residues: CAWRRRTGVDQPQHF. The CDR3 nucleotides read TGTGCCTGGAGACGGAGAACAGGGGTAGATCAGCCCCAGCATTTT.

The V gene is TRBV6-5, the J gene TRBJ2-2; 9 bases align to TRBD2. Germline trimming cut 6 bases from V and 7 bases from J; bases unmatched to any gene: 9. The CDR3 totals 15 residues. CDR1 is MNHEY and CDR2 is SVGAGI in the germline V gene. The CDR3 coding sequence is TGTGCCAGCAGCTCGAGCGGGGGGCCTGGCGGGGAGCTGTTTTTT. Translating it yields CASSSSGGPGGELFF.